One and the same sample provided the 5 T cell receptor beta chains below, sequenced in a study of blood T cell repertoires in COVID-19. The assay was immunoSEQ multiplex PCR, and TCRdb's table has in-frame clones only and misses some. The sample gives around 70,000 clones, 70% to 75% of which show up once; more than 20% is in the top ten. The source material was peripheral blood. The receptors were gathered from a man in his 70s with acute or convalescent COVID-19.

This chain links TRBV7-9 with TRBJ1-4; D ambiguous. Trimming took 5 bases from V and 5 from J, leaving 18 bases between them. CDR1 and CDR2 (germline): SEHNR, FQNEAQ (reference sequence). CDR3 size: 16 residues. The CDR3 protein is CASSAVLQFWNEKLFF. Here the CDR3 DNA reads TGTGCCAGCAGCGCCGTGTTACAGTTTTGGAATGAAAAACTGTTTTTT.

The chain uses TRBV3-1 (or the pseudogene TRBV3-2) and TRBJ1-6, with TRBD1 identical over 7 bases. The CDR3 has 13 amino acids. Germline V gene data show CDR1 as LGHDT and CDR2 as YNNKEL (reference sequence). V lost 7 bases to trimming and J lost 9 bases; unmatched junction nucleotides: 6. CDR3 DNA sequence: TGTGCCAGCAAGGAGGGGGCGAGTTCACCCCTCCACTTT. Its translation is CASKEGASSPLHF.

This sequence joins TRBV27 and TRBJ2-2; 9 positions match TRBD1. The germline gives CDR1 MNHEY, CDR2 SMNVEV (reference sequence). With 10 bases clipped from V and 3 bases from J, the junction kept 3 bases outside the gene matches. This CDR3 has 13 amino acids. The CDR3 protein is CATHRGHTGELFF. The DNA for the CDR3 is TGTGCCACCCACAGGGGGCACACCGGGGAGCTGTTTTTT.

The chain couples TRBV4-2 to TRBJ2-5; no clear D. Trimming removed 0 bases from V and 0 bases from J, with 8 bases in between. The CDR3 totals 15 residues. Germline CDR1 is LGHNA and CDR2 is YNFKEQ. The CDR3 bases are TGTGCCAGCAGCCAAGAAATCCTATACCAAGAGACCCAGTACTTC. Translation gives CASSQEILYQETQYF.

The V gene is TRBV15, the J gene TRBJ2-1; 10 nucleotides match TRBD1. The CDR3 is 17 residues long. CDR1 and CDR2 from the germline V gene are LNHNV and YYDKDF (reference sequence). The V and J ends lost 1 base and 8 bases, in that order; junction bases with no gene match: 11. CDR3 residues: CATSRGARDRGLDEQFF. The CDR3 bases are TGTGCCACCAGCAGAGGCGCAAGGGACAGGGGTTTGGATGAGCAGTTCTTC.